Presented here are 26 T cell receptor beta chains from one specimen sequenced in a study of T cells after posttransplantation cyclophosphamide. Cyclophosphamide on days +3 and +4 followed busulfan-fludarabine conditioning and a marrow graft. Clones were sequenced by immunoSEQ multiplex PCR, and TCRdb holds only the in-frame ones, with some missing. The sample contains about 25,000 clones, none of them singletons. The input for sequencing was PBMCs, taken after allogeneic stem cell transplant with posttransplant cyclophosphamide. These TCRs come from a male patient aged 18 to 35 who received an allogeneic stem cell transplant from a related donor, was CMV-positive, and had no GVHD. Part of the T cells may come from the graft donor.

This clone was recorded many times. The chain joins TRBV6-1 to TRBJ2-2; tentatively, D is TRBD2 (6 bases). This CDR3 region has 16 residues. Germline V lookup: CDR1 MNHNS, CDR2 SASEGT. Deletions cut 4 bases from V and 1 base from J, with 13 bases between. CDR3 DNA: TGTGCCAGCAGTGGTCGAAGCGGGTGGAACACCGGGGAGCTGTTTTTT. It translates to CASSGRSGWNTGELFF.

This clone was counted ten times or more. The junction departs from the called germline gene at one end, perhaps through a read error. The chain is built from TRBV15 and TRBJ2-1; D is possibly TRBD1 (5 bases). The germline gives CDR1 LNHNV, CDR2 YYDKDF (reference sequence). The CDR3 length is 13 residues. This CDR3 reads CATRRAVYNEQFF. CDR3 bases: TGTGCCACCCGCAGGGCCGTCTACAATGAGCAGTTCTTC.

This clone was counted at least ten times. The chain uses TRBV5-5 and TRBJ2-1; 10 nucleotides agree with TRBD1. Trimming cost V 0 bases and J 8 bases; bases outside gene matches: 8. Germline V lookup: CDR1 SGHKS, CDR2 YYEKEE (reference sequence). The CDR3 runs 16 residues. Here the CDR3 reads CASSLAGQGGVYEQFF. The CDR3 bases are TGTGCCAGCAGCTTGGCCGGACAGGGGGGGGTTTATGAGCAGTTCTTC.

This clone was counted at least ten times. The genes are TRBV7-2 and TRBJ1-2; no clear D. Deletions cut 5 bases from V and 3 bases from J, with 7 bases between. This CDR3 is built from 12 residues. Germline assignment: CDR1 SGHTA and CDR2 FQGNSA. DNA of the CDR3: TGTGCCAGCAGCCAGAATTACTATGGCTACACCTTC. This translates into CASSQNYYGYTF.

This clone was counted many times. The chain recombines TRBV4-1 with TRBJ1-6, with TRBD1 identical over 7 bases. The CDR3 covers 16 residues. J was trimmed by 9 bases and V by 0 bases; bases with no gene match: 8. Germline CDR1 and CDR2: MGHRA and YSYEKL. CDR3 bases: TGCGCCAGCAGCCAAGATCCACAGACAGGGACTTCACCCCTCCACTTT. It codes for CASSQDPQTGTSPLHF.

This clone came up many times. The chain joins TRBV4-1 to TRBJ1-3; unclear D gene. Trimming removed 1 base at V and 0 bases at J, with 10 bases between. In germline, CDR1 is MGHRA, CDR2 YSYEKL. The CDR3 runs to 16 residues. In nucleotides, the CDR3 is TGCGCCAGCAGCCAAGGGAGGGTAATCTCTGGAAACACCATATATTTT. It yields the protein CASSQGRVISGNTIYF.

This clone has only a few counts. The chain carries TRBV30 and TRBJ2-5, with a tentative D call TRBD1 (6 bases). This CDR3 region has 11 residues. The V gene lost 5 bases and the J gene lost 5 bases, with 9 bases spanning the gap. Germline loops: CDR1 GTSNPN, CDR2 SVGIG (reference sequence). The CDR3 sequence: CAWGQSETQYF. DNA for the CDR3: TGTGCCTGGGGACAGTCCGAGACCCAGTACTTC.

This clone was detected many times. This chain connects TRBV9 to TRBJ2-1; 9 bases line up with TRBD2. V lost 4 bases, J lost 2 bases, and 4 bases stayed unmatched. Per the germline V gene, CDR1 is SGDLS and CDR2 is YYNGEE. This CDR3 comprises 15 residues. In DNA, the CDR3 is TGTGCCAGCAGCTTAGCGGGAGAGCCCTACAATGAGCAGTTCTTC. This translates into CASSLAGEPYNEQFF.

Ten or more counts support this clone. The gene calls are TRBV5-5 and TRBJ2-7; 7 bases match TRBD1. Germline V lookup: CDR1 SGHKS, CDR2 YYEKEE (reference sequence). J lost 1 base, V lost 3 bases, and 7 bases had no gene match. This CDR3 has 15 amino acids. The CDR3 region is CASSSGQFGSYEQYF. For the CDR3, the DNA is TGTGCCAGCAGCTCGGGACAGTTTGGTTCCTACGAGCAGTACTTC.

The sample holds many counts of this clone. V usage is TRBV19 and J usage is TRBJ2-3, with D possibly matching TRBD2 (6 bases). Germline loops: CDR1 LNHDA, CDR2 SQIVND (reference sequence). V gave up 5 bases and J gave up 2 bases, with 17 bases separating them. The CDR3 runs to 16 residues. The CDR3 DNA is TGTGCCAGTAGTCCCCGGGTAGCGGCCCCCACAGATACGCAGTATTTT. Its protein is CASSPRVAAPTDTQYF.

This clone was seen ten or more times. The J gene is TRBJ1-1, the V gene TRBV7-6; D remains unclear. Germline V CDR1 and CDR2: SGHVS, FNYEAQ. This CDR3 is 13 amino acids long. V shed 1 base and J shed 3 bases, with 6 bases lying between them. CDR3 protein: CASSLGAHTEAFF. In DNA, the CDR3 is TGTGCCAGCAGCTTAGGGGCCCACACTGAAGCTTTCTTT.

This clone was detected ten times or more. The J gene is TRBJ2-1, the V gene TRBV13, with TRBD2 identical over 8 bases. The CDR3 sequence is 12 residues long. Germline V lookup: CDR1 PRHDT, CDR2 FYEKMQ (reference sequence). Trimming at V came to 4 bases and at J to 9 bases, leaving 2 bases not matched to a gene. The CDR3 protein is CASSSLAGEQFF. For the CDR3, the DNA is TGTGCCAGCAGCTCCCTAGCGGGTGAGCAGTTCTTC. The full variable domain, rest sourced from reference TRBV13 and TRBJ2-1, is AAGVIQSPRHLIKEKRETATLKCYPIPRHDTVYWYQQGPGQDPQFLISFYEKMQSDKGSIPDRFSAQQFSDYHSELNMSSLELGDSALYFCASSSLAGEQFFGPGTRLTVL.

Ten or more counts support this clone. This chain's CDR3 is CASSQTIPAGGRRTQYF. Here the CDR3 DNA reads TGTGCCAGCAGCCAAACTATCCCTGCTGGCGGTCGACGTACGCAGTATTTT. The rearrangement uses TRBV14 and TRBJ2-3, with unresolved D. There are 17 residues in the CDR3. The germline V gene has CDR1 SGHDN and CDR2 FVKESK. V lost 2 bases, J lost 8 bases, and 23 bases lay in between.

This clone was picked up many times. The chain couples TRBV29-1 to TRBJ2-5; D ambiguous. Germline CDR1 is SQVTM and CDR2 is ANQGSEA. CDR3 length: 13 amino acids. Trimming took off 3 bases at V and 3 bases at J, with 11 bases between the two ends. The CDR3 bases are TGCAGCGTTGAGGAGCAAGAAAAAGAGACCCAGTACTTC. Its translation: CSVEEQEKETQYF.

This clone appeared many times. The chain joins TRBV27 to TRBJ1-5, with D perhaps matching TRBD1 (6 bases). The CDR3 spans 13 residues. Trimming removed 4 bases at V and 6 bases at J, with 10 bases between. From germline, CDR1 is MNHEY and CDR2 SMNVEV (reference sequence). The CDR3 loop reads CASSWGHSQPQHF. The DNA of the CDR3 is TGTGCCAGCAGTTGGGGGCATAGTCAGCCCCAGCATTTT.

The sample holds many counts of this clone. This chain joins TRBV19 and TRBJ2-1; TRBD2 aligns across 12 bases. After removal of 6 bases from V and 4 bases from J, the junction contained 7 bases not matched to a gene. The length of the CDR3 is 16 residues. CDR1 and CDR2 (germline): LNHDA, SQIVND (reference sequence). CDR3: CASRKASGGVYNEQFF. The DNA of the CDR3 is TGTGCCAGTAGGAAAGCTAGCGGGGGGGTATACAATGAGCAGTTCTTC.

This clone was seen many times. The gene calls are TRBV18 and TRBJ1-5, with 7 positions matching TRBD1. The CDR3 has 14 residues. The germline CDR1 and CDR2 sequences are KGHSH and LQKENI. V shed 3 bases, J shed 7 bases, and the junction held 6 bases outside the gene matches. The CDR3 protein is CASSPQGGRQPQHF. CDR3 DNA: TGTGCCAGCTCACCCCAGGGGGGAAGGCAGCCCCAGCATTTT.

This clone was observed many times. The J gene is TRBJ2-5, the V gene TRBV29-1; 9 positions match TRBD2. With 5 bases clipped from V and 4 bases from J, the junction kept 5 bases outside the gene matches. This CDR3 spans 13 amino acids. Germline V CDR1 and CDR2: SQVTM, ANQGSEA. The CDR3 DNA reads TGCAGCGTTTTTAGCGGGGGAGTAGAGACCCAGTACTTC. It encodes CSVFSGGVETQYF.

This clone was counted many times. The chain couples TRBV5-8 to TRBJ1-3; D call uncertain. Trimming took 0 bases from V and 2 from J, leaving 15 bases between them. CDR1 is SGHTS, CDR2 YDEGEE, per germline. The CDR3 has 17 residues. CDR3 nucleotide sequence: TGTGCCAGCAGCTTGGTTTTGGACGGAGGTGCTGGAAACACCATATATTTT. This codes for CASSLVLDGGAGNTIYF. Full variable domain (outside the CDR3, taken from reference TRBV5-8 and TRBJ1-3): EAGVTQSPTHLIKTRGQQATLRCSPISGHTSVYWYQQALGLGLQFLLWYDEGEERNRGNFPPRFSGRQFPNYSSELNVNALELEDSALYLCASSLVLDGGAGNTIYFGEGSWLTVV.

This clone occurred many times. The chain recombines TRBV4-1 with TRBJ1-2; a weak D match, TRBD1 (6 bases). V lost 0 bases and J lost 3, with 11 bases in between. The CDR3 runs 15 residues. From germline, CDR1 is MGHRA and CDR2 YSYEKL. The CDR3 region has the DNA TGCGCCAGCAGCCAAGATGCCAGGGGTGACTATGGCTACACCTTC. Translated, it gives CASSQDARGDYGYTF.

This clone has at least ten counts. V and J are TRBV5-1 and TRBJ2-5, with TRBD2 matching over 9 bases. This CDR3 is built from 16 residues. J lost 2 bases, V lost 0 bases, and 5 bases had no gene match. Germline V gives CDR1 SGHRS, CDR2 YFSETQ. Written as DNA, the CDR3 is TGCGCCAGCAGCTTGGCCCTAACTAGCGGGCAAGAGACCCAGTACTTC. Protein sequence: CASSLALTSGQETQYF. Variable domain in full (rest from reference TRBV5-1 and TRBJ2-5): KAGVTQTPRYLIKTRGQQVTLSCSPISGHRSVSWYQQTPGQGLQFLFEYFSETQRNKGNFPGRFSGRQFSNSRSEMNVSTLELGDSALYLCASSLALTSGQETQYFGPGTRLLVL.

Many counts were recorded for this clone. This chain connects TRBV5-4 to TRBJ1-2, with 9 positions matching TRBD1. CDR1 and CDR2 from the germline V gene are SGHNT and YYREEE (reference sequence). With 4 bases clipped from V and 6 bases from J, the junction kept 4 bases outside the gene matches. The CDR3 totals 13 residues. CDR3 amino acids: CASSPQGANGYTF. In DNA, the CDR3 is TGTGCCAGCAGCCCACAGGGGGCGAATGGCTACACCTTC.

This clone was observed at least ten times. J is TRBJ1-1 and V is TRBV5-4; TRBD1 might be the D (5 bases). Per germline, CDR1 SGHNT and CDR2 YYREEE (reference sequence). The CDR3 consists of 14 residues. With 2 bases removed from V and 5 bases from J, the gap between germline ends came to 13 bases. Written as DNA, the CDR3 is TGTGCCAGCAGCTTTGAAGGGGTGAGGACTGAAGCTTTCTTT. Translating it yields CASSFEGVRTEAFF.

This clone was detected many times. The chain couples TRBV5-8 to TRBJ2-1; 8 bases line up with TRBD2. After removal of 1 base from V and 0 bases from J, the junction contained 6 bases not matched to a gene. Germline lookup yields CDR1 SGHTS and CDR2 YDEGEE. The CDR3 length is 17 residues. The CDR3: CASSLIMTSASYNEQFF. The CDR3 nucleotides are TGTGCCAGCAGCTTGATCATGACTAGCGCCTCCTACAATGAGCAGTTCTTC.

This clone has ten or more counts. J is TRBJ2-3 and V is TRBV5-4, with D possibly matching TRBD2 (6 bases). The CDR3 has 14 residues. Germline loops: CDR1 SGHNT, CDR2 YYREEE (reference sequence). Trimming removed 4 bases at V and 1 base at J, with 10 bases between. CDR3 nucleotide sequence: TGTGCCAGCAGCGCGCCGGGGGGCACAGATACGCAGTATTTT. It is translated as CASSAPGGTDTQYF.

Ten or more counts support this clone. V is TRBV23-1 and J is TRBJ1-1, with 8 bases lining up with TRBD1. TRBV23-1 belongs to the ORF category, with a function that is uncertain. The CDR3 spans 14 residues. The V and J ends lost 7 bases and 5 bases, in that order; junction bases with no gene match: 9. CDR3 sequence reads: CASNLRTGNTEAFF. For the CDR3, the DNA is TGCGCCAGCAACCTCAGGACAGGGAATACTGAAGCTTTCTTT.